This entry lists 23 T cell receptor beta chains sequenced from one sample in a study of shared clonotypes between healthy human individuals (dated by TCRdb to about 2020). The method behind the library was the immunoSEQ multiplex PCR assay. Not all clones reach the TCRdb copy of this immuneACCESS table, which keeps in-frame sequences only. Checked studies attribute under half of the gap to unresolved V genes and leave the rest unexplained. In all, the sample holds about 2 million clones, and roughly 94% of those were seen once. Around 1.1% of the sample is held by the ten biggest clonotypes. CD8 naive samples were CD45RO-negative cells positively selected for CCR7, giving a CD45RA+CCR7+ population that excluded TemRA cells. The sequenced material came from naive CD8+ T cells sorted from blood. What the cell subset or site label conveys for this sample: CD45RA+CCR7+. The receptors were gathered from a man younger than 30 in good health.

The genes are TRBV6-5 and TRBJ2-7; a weak D match, TRBD1 (5 bases). In germline, CDR1 is MNHEY, CDR2 SVGAGI. V was pared by 2 bases and J by 2 bases, with 10 bases between. The length of the CDR3 is 14 residues. Written as DNA, the CDR3 is TGTGCCAGCAGTTACGGGGCAGGGCCCTACGAGCAGTACTTC. Protein product: CASSYGAGPYEQYF.

This chain connects TRBV16 to TRBJ2-7, with D tentatively TRBD1 (5 bases). Germline assignment: CDR1 KGHSY and CDR2 FQNENV. The CDR3 extends over 14 amino acids. Trimming removed 0 bases at V and 2 bases at J, with 8 bases between. The CDR3: CASSQSARAYEQYF. The DNA for the CDR3 is TGTGCCAGCAGCCAATCAGCCAGGGCCTACGAGCAGTACTTC. Drawing the rest from reference TRBV16 and TRBJ2-7, the complete variable domain is GEEVAQTPKHLVRGEGQKAKLYCAPIKGHSYVFWYQQVLKNEFKFLISFQNENVFDETGMPKERFSAKCLPNSPCSLEIQATKLEDSAVYFCASSQSARAYEQYFGPGTRLTVT.

This clone showed up just once. At the DNA level, this CDR3 is encoded by other sequences in the same sample as well. The rearrangement uses TRBV27 and TRBJ2-1, with D possibly TRBD2 on 6 matching bases. Germline loops: CDR1 MNHEY, CDR2 SMNVEV (reference sequence). The CDR3 consists of 14 residues. V lost 2 bases and J lost 6, with 11 bases in between. The CDR3 sequence: CASSLRHGGNEQFF. DNA of the CDR3: TGTGCCAGCAGTTTAAGGCACGGGGGCAATGAGCAGTTCTTC.

This clone was seen a few times. V gene TRBV21-1 combines with J gene TRBJ1-6. TRBV21-1 is given as a pseudogene. The CDR3 has 12 amino acids. The CDR3 bases are TGTGCCAGCCGAGGCTGGAATTCACCCCTCCACTTT. Translating gives CASRGWNSPLHF.

The chain links TRBV9 to TRBJ1-4; weak D call: TRBD1 (5 bases). V lost 4 bases, J lost 4 bases, and 14 bases lay in between. Germline loops: CDR1 SGDLS, CDR2 YYNGEE. CDR3 length equals 15 residues. The CDR3 sequence is CASSPQGVDNEKLFF. The DNA of the CDR3 is TGTGCCAGCAGCCCTCAAGGGGTGGATAATGAAAAACTGTTTTTT. Based on the CDR3 plus reference TRBV9 and TRBJ1-4, the full variable domain is DSGVTQTPKHLITATGQRVTLRCSPRSGDLSVYWYQQSLDQGLQFLIQYYNGEERAKGNILERFSAQQFPDLHSELNLSSLELGDSALYFCASSPQGVDNEKLFFGSGTQLSVL.

The rearrangement uses TRBV7-9 and TRBJ1-1, with D uncertain. With 6 bases removed from V and 4 bases from J, the gap between germline ends came to 6 bases. Germline V gives CDR1 SEHNR, CDR2 FQNEAQ (reference sequence). The length of the CDR3 is 11 residues. The CDR3 DNA sequence: TGTGCCAGCAGGTTCGGCACTGAAGCTTTCTTT. It encodes CASRFGTEAFF.

This chain uses TRBV5-4 with TRBJ1-2, with D possibly matching TRBD1 (5 bases). CDR1 is SGHNT, CDR2 YYREEE, per germline (reference sequence). This CDR3 is 14 amino acids long. V dropped 1 base and J dropped 3 bases, with 10 bases sitting between them. CDR3 sequence reads: CASSLRGSDYGYTF. Written as DNA, the CDR3 is TGTGCCAGCAGCTTGAGGGGCTCCGACTATGGCTACACCTTC.

The chain combines TRBV27 with TRBJ2-7, with 11 positions matching TRBD1. The CDR3 loop spans 15 amino acids. V was pared by 5 bases and J by 7 bases, with 10 bases of the junction left unmatched. CDR1 is MNHEY and CDR2 is SMNVEV in the germline V gene (reference sequence). The CDR3 DNA sequence: TGTGCCAGCAGTCGACTTGGACAGGGGGCATGGGAGCAGTACTTC. This sequence encodes CASSRLGQGAWEQYF.

In DNA, the CDR3 is TGTGCCAGCAGTGAAAGCGTCGGGGACTACTTC. It yields the protein CASSESVGDYF. The V gene is TRBV2, the J gene TRBJ2-5, with D possibly called TRBD1 or TRBD2 (5 bases each). V shed 2 bases and J shed 14 bases, with 12 bases lying between them. Germline V gene data show CDR1 as SNHLY and CDR2 as FYNNEI. The CDR3 sequence is 11 residues long.

The chain carries TRBV27 and TRBJ2-2; D is perhaps TRBD1 or TRBD2 (5 bases each). V gave up 3 bases and J gave up 6 bases, with 20 bases separating them. The germline V gene has CDR1 MNHEY and CDR2 SMNVEV (reference sequence). CDR3 length: 17 residues. The CDR3: CASSLSTPRGISGELFF. In DNA form, the CDR3 reads TGTGCCAGCAGTTTGTCGACACCGAGGGGAATCTCCGGGGAGCTGTTTTTT.

Note on this clone: Distinct nucleotide sequences in the sample also encode this CDR3. The chain joins TRBV9 to TRBJ1-1; D gene unclear. Trimming removed 0 bases from V and 3 bases from J, with 6 bases in between. This CDR3 has 13 residues. CDR1 is SGDLS, CDR2 YYNGEE, per germline. CDR3 sequence reads: CASSVGSHTEAFF. Here the CDR3 DNA reads TGTGCCAGCAGCGTAGGGAGTCACACTGAAGCTTTCTTT.

The chain is built from TRBV9 and TRBJ2-1; D possibly corresponds to TRBD2 (7 bases). Per germline, CDR1 SGDLS and CDR2 YYNGEE. The CDR3 runs to 15 residues. Between the trimmed V and J ends, which lost 3 bases and 5 bases, there was a span of 15 bases. Here the CDR3 reads CASSEWGGTNNEQFF. The DNA of the CDR3 is TGTGCCAGCAGCGAATGGGGGGGCACGAACAATGAGCAGTTCTTC.

Comment on this clone: Different DNA sequences within this sample yield the same CDR3. The rearrangement links TRBV4-1 to TRBJ2-7, with D unclear. The CDR3 has 13 residues. V was trimmed by 1 base and J by 3 bases, leaving 7 bases between them. From germline, CDR1 is MGHRA and CDR2 YSYEKL. This CDR3 is CASSQVSSYEQYF. The CDR3 region has the DNA TGCGCCAGCAGCCAAGTTAGCAGCTACGAGCAGTACTTC.

The chain joins TRBV5-4 to TRBJ1-1; the D gene is possibly TRBD1 (6 bases). V gave up 6 bases and J gave up 8 bases, with 14 bases separating them. Looked up from germline, CDR1 is SGHNT and CDR2 is YYREEE (reference sequence). The CDR3 spans 12 residues. In DNA form, the CDR3 reads TGTGCCAGCACCTCTTCCGGGGGCGAAGCTTTCTTT. Translation: CASTSSGGEAFF.

V gene TRBV5-1 combines with J gene TRBJ2-1; D is unclear. CDR1 is SGHRS and CDR2 is YFSETQ in the germline V gene. Trimming took 0 bases from V and 7 from J, leaving 11 bases between them. The CDR3 is 14 residues long. The DNA of the CDR3 is TGCGCCAGCAGCTTGGCCGCTGGGCGGAATGAGCAGTTCTTC. This translates into CASSLAAGRNEQFF.

The chain links TRBV6-5 to TRBJ1-1; 7 bases align to TRBD1. J gave up 3 bases and V 5 bases, and 6 bases lay outside the gene matches. This CDR3 region has 14 residues. The germline V gene encodes CDR1 MNHEY and CDR2 SVGAGI. The CDR3, as DNA: TGTGCCAGCAGTCCCCGCAGGGGGGACACTGAAGCTTTCTTT. Translation: CASSPRRGDTEAFF.

The chain combines TRBV4-1 with TRBJ2-1; 9 nucleotides line up with TRBD2. The germline CDR1 and CDR2 sequences are MGHRA and YSYEKL. Trimming cost V 4 bases and J 7 bases; bases outside gene matches: 11. The CDR3 spans 16 residues. The CDR3 reads CASSPRTSGRINEQFF. For the CDR3, the DNA is TGCGCCAGCAGCCCCCGCACGAGCGGGAGGATAAATGAGCAGTTCTTC.

This clone was recorded once. J is TRBJ1-6 and V is TRBV6-1; D is possibly TRBD1 (5 bases). The CDR3 is made up of 16 amino acids. The V end was cut by 2 bases, the J end by 3 bases, with 11 bases between. The germline gives CDR1 MNHNS, CDR2 SASEGT. Here the CDR3 DNA reads TGTGCCAGCAGTGAACCTACGGGGGACTATAATTCACCCCTCCACTTT. Its translation is CASSEPTGDYNSPLHF.

This clone showed up just once. Other nucleotide sequences in the sample specify the same CDR3. V gene TRBV28 combines with J gene TRBJ1-4; 8 bases are a match to TRBD1. V shed 3 bases, J shed 7 bases, and the junction held 4 bases outside the gene matches. Germline V gene lookup returns CDR1 MDHEN and CDR2 SYDVKM. The CDR3 covers 14 residues. CDR3 nucleotide sequence: TGTGCCAGCAGTTTGGGGACAGGCGGTGAAAAACTGTTTTTT. Its translation: CASSLGTGGEKLFF. The complete variable domain, with remaining parts taken from reference TRBV28 and TRBJ1-4, reads DVKVTQSSRYLVKRTGEKVFLECVQDMDHENMFWYRQDPGLGLRLIYFSYDVKMKEKGDIPEGYSVSREKKERFSLILESASTNQTSMYLCASSLGTGGEKLFFGSGTQLSVL.

This chain connects TRBV7-8 to TRBJ1-2; a weak D match, TRBD1 (5 bases). The germline V gene encodes CDR1 SGHVS and CDR2 FQNEAQ. The CDR3 contains 14 residues. V lost 5 bases to trimming and J lost 14 bases, with 24 bases between them. The CDR3 DNA sequence: TGTGCCAGCAGCCATAGAGTGGGGTCACCCCGGGGGACCTTC. This encodes CASSHRVGSPRGTF.

Concerning this clone itself: This specimen includes other DNA sequences encoding the same CDR3. The chain couples TRBV11-2 to TRBJ2-3, with D tentatively TRBD1 (6 bases). The V gene's germline CDR1 is SGHAT and CDR2 FQNNGV. Trimming took 0 bases from V and 3 from J, leaving 7 bases between them. This CDR3 comprises 14 residues. This chain's CDR3 is CASSLDTGTDTQYF. CDR3 nucleotide sequence: TGTGCCAGCAGCTTAGATACAGGGACAGATACGCAGTATTTT.

On this clone itself: Other DNA sequences in this specimen translate into the identical CDR3. CDR3 region: CASSLSSNQPQHF. The CDR3 DNA reads TGTGCCAGCAGTTTGAGTAGCAATCAGCCCCAGCATTTT. The chain has TRBV27 and TRBJ1-5; D gene unclear. Trimming took off 3 bases at V and 0 bases at J, with 3 bases between the two ends. The CDR3 spans 13 residues. From germline, CDR1 is MNHEY and CDR2 SMNVEV (reference sequence).

The rearrangement links TRBV29-1 to TRBJ1-2, with a weak D call TRBD1 (6 bases). Trimming pared 6 bases from V and 8 bases from J, leaving 16 bases between. The CDR3 covers 12 residues. Per the germline V gene, CDR1 is SQVTM and CDR2 is ANQGSEA. In DNA form, the CDR3 reads TGCAGCGTCGATGACAGGAGGCGAGGCTACACCTTC. Translating gives CSVDDRRRGYTF.